These 11 T cell receptor beta chains came from one sample sequenced in a study of regulatory T cells in long-lasting Graves disease. Time point meaning: newly diagnosed GD, antithyroid drugs for less than 3 months. RNA extracted from PBMCs served as the sequencing template. With iRepertoire HTBI primers and Arm-PCR of CDR3 regions, TCR beta libraries were built. Using its own MiXCR run on the multiplex PCR reads, TCRdb lists one record per CDR3 protein. The table has about 470,000 distinct CDR3 sequences, under 15% seen once. These data also formed part of another study, on T cells in Graves' hyperthyroidism and ophthalmopathy.

The sample here was peripheral blood mononuclear cells (PBMCs), taken at new diagnosis, from a patient treated with antithyroid drugs. The origin of the receptors is a woman younger than 45 with Graves disease.

This clonotype was recorded a few times. The chain combines TRBV4-1 with TRBJ2-1; D is undetermined. The CDR3 runs to 17 residues. From germline, CDR1 is MGHRA and CDR2 YSYEKL. V shed 0 bases and J shed 0 bases, with 12 bases lying between them. The CDR3: CASSQDNWQNSYNEQFF. DNA of the CDR3: TGCGCCAGCAGCCAAGATAATTGGCAGAACTCCTACAATGAGCAGTTCTTC.

This clonotype was counted between two and nine times. The chain uses TRBV6-2 or TRBV6-3 and TRBJ2-7; D remains ambiguous. Germline loops: CDR1 MNHEY, CDR2 SVGEGT. The CDR3 extends over 15 amino acids. The V and J ends lost 4 bases and 0 bases respectively, with 13 bases between them. CDR3 nucleotides: TGTGCCAGCAGTTTCGTGGGATTGAGCTCCTACGAGCAGTACTTC. Encoded protein: CASSFVGLSSYEQYF.

This chain connects TRBV30 to TRBJ1-1; D is unclear. The V and J ends lost 4 bases and 5 bases respectively, with 14 bases between them. Germline-derived CDR1 and CDR2 are GTSNPN and SVGIG (reference sequence). This CDR3 region has 13 residues. CDR3 in DNA: TGTGCCTGGATGGTCCTATCCGGGACTGAAGCTTTCTTT. It yields the protein CAWMVLSGTEAFF. The full variable domain, in which reference TRBV30 and TRBJ1-1 provide the parts outside the CDR3, is SQTIHQWPATLVQPVGSPLSLECTVEGTSNPNLYWYRQAAGRGLQLLFYSVGIGQISSEVPQNLSASRPQDRQFILSSKKLLLSDSGFYLCAWMVLSGTEAFFGQGTRLTVV.

This clonotype was seen ten or more times. The rearrangement links TRBV12-3 or TRBV12-4 to TRBJ2-5; possibly TRBD2 for D (6 bases). The CDR3 extends over 15 amino acids. The V end was cut by 4 bases, the J end by 1 base, with 13 bases between. CDR3 protein: CASSSSGTSQETQYF. The CDR3 region has the DNA TGTGCCAGCAGTTCCTCCGGGACTTCCCAAGAGACCCAGTACTTC.

Regarding this clonotype: A read error is possible here, since a much larger clone lies one base away. This likely comes from a read error, as the CDR3 has no conserved phenylalanine or tryptophan at its end. The V call is TRBV28, the J call TRBJ2-7; a possible D gene is TRBD1 (6 bases). The CDR3 consists of 14 residues. The V and J ends lost 8 bases and 1 base respectively, with 15 bases between them. Germline CDR1 reads MDHEN; CDR2 reads SYDVKM. The CDR3 nucleotides are TGTGCCAGCCAACTTACAGGGAAGTCCTACGAGCAGTACCTC. Translation: CASQLTGKSYEQYL.

This clonotype has a count of ten or more. V is TRBV19 and J is TRBJ1-2, with D unresolved. This CDR3 has 13 amino acids. Germline CDR1 reads LNHDA; CDR2 reads SQIVND (reference sequence). V was shortened by 5 bases and J by 2 bases, with 9 bases between the two germline ends. The CDR3 loop is CASSAFLNYGYTF. Here the CDR3 DNA reads TGTGCCAGTAGTGCCTTTTTGAACTATGGCTACACCTTC.

This clonotype has a count of ten or more. The gene calls are TRBV7-8 and TRBJ2-3, with 7 bases that match TRBD2. The CDR3 extends over 14 amino acids. Germline CDR1 is SGHVS and CDR2 is FQNEAQ. Losses at the gene ends were 3 bases for V and 5 bases for J; bases not matched to a gene: 5. The CDR3 DNA is TGTGCCAGCAGCTTTGCGGGAGTTAGAGATACGCAGTATTTT. Its protein is CASSFAGVRDTQYF.

This clonotype was seen repeatedly, ten times or more. This chain's CDR3 is CASSQVGRANEQYF. Written as DNA, the CDR3 is TGCGCCAGCAGCCAAGTCGGTAGGGCCAACGAGCAGTACTTC. The chain couples TRBV4-1 to TRBJ2-7; D not resolved. The CDR3 runs to 14 residues. Germline CDR1 MGHRA, CDR2 YSYEKL. V lost 1 base and J lost 5, with 12 bases in between.

The table lists this clonotype with many counts. The chain has TRBV5-1 and TRBJ1-3; possible D gene TRBD1, 5 bases. V dropped 0 bases and J dropped 8 bases, with 12 bases sitting between them. The length of the CDR3 is 14 residues. Germline CDR1 and CDR2: SGHRS and YFSETQ. For the CDR3, the DNA is TGCGCCAGCAGCTTGGGTCAGGGTGCGGACACCATATATTTT. Translated: CASSLGQGADTIYF.

V and J are TRBV2 and TRBJ1-3; D remains unclear. With 6 bases removed from V and 3 bases from J, the gap between germline ends came to 12 bases. The germline gives CDR1 SNHLY, CDR2 FYNNEI. The CDR3 is 14 residues long. The CDR3 DNA reads as TGTGCCAGCAGACCTGTGGAGGTTGGAAACACCATATATTTT. Its protein product is CASRPVEVGNTIYF. Together with reference TRBV2 and TRBJ1-3, the CDR3 gives the full variable domain: EPEVTQTPSHQVTQMGQEVILRCVPISNHLYFYWYRQILGQKVEFLVSFYNNEISEKSEIFDDQFSVERPDGSNFTLKIRSTKLEDSAMYFCASRPVEVGNTIYFGEGSWLTVV.

This clonotype has ten or more counts. The V call is TRBV9, the J call TRBJ2-5; the match to TRBD1 covers 8 bases. Looked up from germline, CDR1 is SGDLS and CDR2 is YYNGEE. V shed 0 bases, J shed 5 bases, and the junction held 9 bases outside the gene matches. There are 16 residues in the CDR3. The CDR3 sequence is CASSVGTGTWRETQYF. For the CDR3, the DNA is TGTGCCAGCAGCGTAGGGACAGGGACATGGCGCGAGACCCAGTACTTC.